This TCR beta chain was captured by sequencing in a study of persistence of HIV-infected CD4 T cells. General observations from the study: Antigen-responding cells were enriched for degenerate expanded CDR3beta sequences. The rare CMV-responding cells with HIV-1 proviruses were not separately TCR-sequenced.

This CDR3 comprises 14 residues. Germline-derived CDR1 and CDR2 are SGHNT and YENEEA. The J segment lost 8 bases and the V segment lost 5 bases, leaving 9 bases of the junction unmatched. Sequencing used immunoSEQ version 4 in survey mode. Genomic DNA was diluted to about 9.4 ng/uL, up to roughly 1 ug per sample. Sequencing was performed with immunoSEQ multiplex PCR; in TCRdb, only in-frame clones are kept and a portion is missing. The table has some 13,000 clones, about 66% seen once. This clone was seen once. Its antigen remains unidentified. Cells were stimulated with overlapping HIV-1 Gag 15-mer peptides. Sorting selected CD4+ T cells upregulating both CD40 ligand and CD69. Anti-CD28/CD49d costimulation, CD40-blocking antibody and enfuvirtide were given to CD8-depleted PBMCs for 18 hours.

V and J are TRBV11-3 and TRBJ2-3; TRBD2 matches 8 bases. This clonotype was obtained from an adult man with HIV who was CMV-seropositive. Sequenced here: CD4+ T cells sorted from PBMCs after roughly 18-hour stimulation, sampled from a patient who received antiretroviral therapy. The CDR3 loop reads CASSSLYTSGTQYF. CDR3 DNA: TGTGCCAGCAGCAGTCTCTACACTAGCGGTACGCAGTATTTT.